The source of this T cell receptor beta chain is a study of T-cell reconstitution after alpha-beta-depleted transplantation in children. This CDR3 is built from 13 residues. The V end lost 5 bases, the J end lost 7 bases, and 11 bases lay between the germline ends. Germline CDR1 SGHVS, CDR2 FNYEAQ. For TCRbeta, the library was prepared with unique molecular identifiers. TCRdb used MiXCR to reprocess the PCR reads, holding one entry per CDR3 protein. The sample lists 200,000 to 250,000 distinct CDR3 sequences, roughly 9% occurring once. This material consisted of PBMCs from the stem cell graft donor, taken from the stem cell graft. The TCR comes from a human donor who donated a stem cell graft to a child with acute lymphoblastic leukemia. The gene calls are TRBV7-6 and TRBJ2-2, with D unclear. The CDR3: CASSIRDDGELFF. As DNA, the CDR3 is TGTGCCAGCAGCATAAGGGATGACGGGGAGCTGTTTTTT.